These 19 T cell receptor beta chains share one sample of origin, sequenced in a study of CD8 T cells in ankylosing spondylitis. General observations from the study: Characteristic, it appeared, of ankylosing spondylitis blood was a TCR beta motif of eight highly homologous variants.

MiXCR was run by TCRdb on the 5' RACE reads, yielding one entry per CDR3 protein. Here the sample spans 700,000 or so distinct CDR3 sequences, over 15% being singletons. These TCRs' antigens remain unknown. Sequencing input: blood, either unsorted or a sorted T cell fraction (not recorded which). The source is a male donor with ankylosing spondylitis.

This clonotype was detected a few times. This chain joins TRBV12-3 or TRBV12-4 and TRBJ2-1, with 8 bases that match TRBD1. The CDR3 has 13 amino acids. After removal of 5 bases from V and 7 bases from J, the junction contained 4 bases not matched to a gene. The CDR3 reads CASSPDRVNEQFF. The CDR3 region has the DNA TGTGCCAGCAGTCCGGACAGGGTTAATGAGCAGTTCTTC.

CDR3 sequence (DNA): TGTGCCAGCAGCTTCCGACAGGTCACAGATACGCAGTATTTT. Amino acids: CASSFRQVTDTQYF. The chain joins TRBV7-2 to TRBJ2-3, with D perhaps TRBD1 (6 bases). V gave up 3 bases and J gave up 2 bases, with 9 bases separating them. The length of the CDR3 is 14 residues. Germline V gene data show CDR1 as SGHTA and CDR2 as FQGNSA.

This clonotype was seen a handful of times. The chain links TRBV3-1 to TRBJ2-3, with TRBD2 as a possible D gene (6 bases). The CDR3 spans 16 residues. Trimming took off 4 bases at V and 0 bases at J, with 14 bases between the two ends. The germline gives CDR1 LGHDT, CDR2 YNNKEL (reference sequence). The CDR3 DNA is TGTGCCAGCAGCCCCCCGGGAGTGGTGAGCACAGATACGCAGTATTTT. This gives the protein CASSPPGVVSTDTQYF.

This clonotype showed up just a few times. The gene calls are TRBV20-1 and TRBJ1-1, with D unclear. Germline lookup yields CDR1 DFQATT and CDR2 SNEGSKA (reference sequence). The CDR3 covers 16 residues. The V end was cut by 0 bases, the J end by 2 bases, with 16 bases between. This CDR3 is CSARDGSDLVNTEAFF. The CDR3 nucleotides are TGCAGTGCTAGAGATGGATCGGATTTGGTTAACACTGAAGCTTTCTTT.

This clonotype was detected a few times. The V and J genes are TRBV7-9 and TRBJ2-1, with TRBD2 matching over 13 bases. The CDR3 extends over 17 amino acids. Looked up from germline, CDR1 is SEHNR and CDR2 is FQNEAQ (reference sequence). V shed 5 bases and J 5 bases; nucleotides not matched to a gene: 9. The chain's CDR3 is CASSDPWGTSGDNEQFF. CDR3 sequence (DNA): TGTGCCAGCAGCGACCCTTGGGGGACTAGCGGGGACAATGAGCAGTTCTTC.

This chain links TRBV5-1 with TRBJ2-1, with D perhaps given as TRBD1 or TRBD2 (6 bases each). Trimming shortened V by 0 bases and J by 7 bases, and 17 bases separated the two germline ends. Per germline, CDR1 SGHRS and CDR2 YFSETQ. CDR3 size: 16 residues. The CDR3 sequence: CASSLVGGGLRNEQFF. The CDR3, as DNA: TGCGCCAGCAGCTTGGTCGGGGGCGGTCTGAGGAATGAGCAGTTCTTC.

Ten or more counts support this clonotype. This chain links TRBV12-3 or TRBV12-4 with TRBJ2-3; D ambiguous. The CDR3 is 11 residues long. Trimming shortened V by 7 bases and J by 6 bases, and 8 bases separated the two germline ends. For the CDR3, the DNA is TGTGCCAGCACTAACAAGGATACGCAGTATTTT. This codes for CASTNKDTQYF.

This sequence joins TRBV11-2 and TRBJ2-5; no firm D call. The germline CDR1 and CDR2 sequences are SGHAT and FQNNGV. V was shortened by 4 bases and J by 0 bases, with 6 bases between the two germline ends. The CDR3 has 13 amino acids. The CDR3 coding sequence is TGTGCCAGCAGCTCCACTAACCAAGAGACCCAGTACTTC. Its translation is CASSSTNQETQYF.

The chain couples TRBV6-5 to TRBJ1-6; unclear D gene. The CDR3 is 16 amino acids. Germline-derived CDR1 and CDR2 are MNHEY and SVGAGI. Deletions cut 4 bases from V and 3 bases from J, with 13 bases between. CDR3 sequence (DNA): TGTGCCAGCAGTTCCCTCGATCAGATCTATAATTCACCCCTCCACTTT. It encodes CASSSLDQIYNSPLHF.

This rearrangement joins TRBV27 to TRBJ1-4, with 8 bases lining up with TRBD1. The germline gives CDR1 MNHEY, CDR2 SMNVEV (reference sequence). The CDR3 covers 15 residues. The junction had 9 bases not matched to a gene; V was cut back by 6 bases and J by 6 bases. CDR3 protein: CASSPPGTGDEKLFF. In DNA, the CDR3 is TGTGCCAGCAGCCCACCCGGGACAGGAGATGAAAAACTGTTTTTT.

This clonotype was found a few times. The chain is built from TRBV3-1 and TRBJ2-3, with 9 positions matching TRBD2. This CDR3 contains 15 residues. Germline V gene data show CDR1 as LGHDT and CDR2 as YNNKEL (reference sequence). V lost 4 bases, J lost 1 base, and 3 bases stayed unmatched. The CDR3 region has the DNA TGTGCCAGCAGCCCGTCTAGCGGGGGCACAGATACGCAGTATTTT. It yields the protein CASSPSSGGTDTQYF.

This rearrangement joins TRBV29-1 to TRBJ2-1; no clear D gene. The germline CDR1 and CDR2 sequences are SQVTM and ANQGSEA. V was trimmed by 8 bases and J by 7 bases, leaving 12 bases between them. CDR3 length: 11 amino acids. CDR3 DNA sequence: TGCAGCCTACGGAAGGCGAATGAGCAGTTCTTC. As protein: CSLRKANEQFF.

The J gene is TRBJ2-2, the V gene TRBV12-3 or TRBV12-4; 7 bases match TRBD2. The V and J ends lost 2 bases and 5 bases, in that order; junction bases with no gene match: 5. This CDR3 has 15 amino acids. CDR3 nucleotide sequence: TGTGCCAGCAGTTTAAGGTCTAGCGGAACCGGGGAGCTGTTTTTT. Translated, it gives CASSLRSSGTGELFF.

The chain is built from TRBV7-2 and TRBJ1-6, with 7 nucleotides matching TRBD1. Unmatched junction bases numbered 11, after V lost 3 bases and J lost 9 bases. The CDR3 consists of 16 residues. The germline gives CDR1 SGHTA, CDR2 FQGNSA. CDR3 sequence (DNA): TGTGCCAGCAGCTTGGACAGGCGTTCCCAAAGTTCACCCCTCCACTTT. Protein: CASSLDRRSQSSPLHF.

This clonotype was seen only a few times. This chain links TRBV4-2 with TRBJ1-2; possibly TRBD1 for D (5 bases). CDR1 and CDR2 (germline): LGHNA, YNFKEQ. The germline V and J ends were trimmed by 5 bases and 8 bases, with 9 bases remaining between them. CDR3 length: 11 amino acids. This chain's CDR3 is CASSGGAGYTF. CDR3 nucleotide sequence: TGTGCCAGCAGCGGGGGTGCCGGCTACACCTTC.

The rearrangement uses TRBV6-4 and TRBJ2-3, with 10 bases matching TRBD2. After removal of 2 bases from V and 0 bases from J, the junction contained 2 bases not matched to a gene. This CDR3 comprises 16 residues. Germline CDR1 is MRHNA and CDR2 is SNTAGT. The CDR3 nucleotides are TGTGCCAGCAGTGACCTAGCGGGGGCTAGCACAGATACGCAGTATTTT. It specifies CASSDLAGASTDTQYF.

The chain recombines TRBV28 with TRBJ2-5, with D hard to call. Germline V gives CDR1 MDHEN, CDR2 SYDVKM. The CDR3 sequence is 14 residues long. The V and J ends lost 1 base and 1 base respectively, with 7 bases between them. In DNA form, the CDR3 reads TGTGCCAGCAGTTTATCAGGCTTCCAAGAGACCCAGTACTTC. Amino acids: CASSLSGFQETQYF. The variable domain in full, with the rest retrieved from reference TRBV28 and TRBJ2-5, is DVKVTQSSRYLVKRTGEKVFLECVQDMDHENMFWYRQDPGLGLRLIYFSYDVKMKEKGDIPEGYSVSREKKERFSLILESASTNQTSMYLCASSLSGFQETQYFGPGTRLLVL.

This clonotype was seen only a few times. The chain is built from TRBV2 and TRBJ2-2, with a weak D call TRBD1 (6 bases). CDR1 and CDR2 from the germline V gene are SNHLY and FYNNEI. V was pared by 10 bases and J by 3 bases, with 15 bases between. This CDR3 spans 14 amino acids. The CDR3 loop reads CATDTGLHTGELFF. The CDR3 DNA sequence: TGTGCCACAGATACAGGGCTTCACACCGGGGAGCTGTTTTTT.

The rearrangement links TRBV10-3 to TRBJ1-5; D might be TRBD1 (6 bases). The CDR3 loop spans 18 amino acids. Germline CDR1 is ENHRY and CDR2 is SYGVKD. Trimming removed 2 bases from V and 0 bases from J, with 17 bases in between. CDR3 bases: TGTGCCATCAGTGAGGGGAGAGGCGGGGGGCTTAGCAATCAGCCCCAGCATTTT. Translated: CAISEGRGGGLSNQPQHF.